Each of the 25 T cell receptor beta chains below was sequenced from the same sample in a study of shared clonotypes between healthy human individuals. The protocol was immunoSEQ multiplex PCR, while the TCRdb copy is restricted to in-frame clones and leaves out a portion. The table includes under 1 million clones, approximately 92% detected once. As defined, naive CD8 cells were CD45RO-negative and positively selected for CCR7, with terminally differentiated effector memory CD45RA+ cells excluded. Specimen: naive CD8+ T cells sorted from blood. Every receptor here comes from a man aged 25-40 years in good health.

This clone was counted a single time. The chain has TRBV6-6 and TRBJ1-2; tentatively, D is TRBD1 (6 bases). Deletions cut 5 bases from V and 1 base from J, with 14 bases between. Germline CDR1 and CDR2: MNHNY and SVGAGI (reference sequence). The CDR3 is 15 residues long. CDR3 sequence: CASSGQGRGNYGYTF. The CDR3 nucleotides are TGTGCCAGCAGTGGGCAGGGGAGGGGTAACTATGGCTACACCTTC.

The chain has TRBV7-9 and TRBJ2-5, with D possibly being TRBD2 (5 bases). The CDR3 spans 14 residues. CDR1 SEHNR and CDR2 FQNEAQ come from the germline V gene (reference sequence). Trimming pared 7 bases from V and 2 bases from J, leaving 14 bases between. CDR3 coding DNA: TGTGCCAGCAATCTAGCTTCAGCTCAAGAGACCCAGTACTTC. Protein: CASNLASAQETQYF.

This clone was counted once. The chain links TRBV28 to TRBJ2-7; D unclear. V was shortened by 6 bases and J by 2 bases, with 11 bases between the two germline ends. The germline CDR1 and CDR2 sequences are MDHEN and SYDVKM. The CDR3 extends over 13 amino acids. The DNA for the CDR3 is TGTGCCAGCAGCCATGGAGAGGCCTACGAGCAGTACTTC. This codes for CASSHGEAYEQYF.

This clone showed up just once. This chain's CDR3 is CASSSLDSRTPYEQYF. CDR3 DNA: TGTGCCAGCAGCTCCCTCGACAGCAGGACCCCCTACGAGCAGTACTTC. V is TRBV7-9 and J is TRBJ2-7; possibly TRBD1 for D (5 bases). CDR1 SEHNR and CDR2 FQNEAQ come from the germline V gene (reference sequence). This CDR3 spans 16 amino acids. V was shortened by 4 bases and J by 2 bases, with 18 bases between the two germline ends.

This clone was observed once. This chain uses TRBV2 with TRBJ1-1; TRBD1 matches at 8 bases. This CDR3 has 16 amino acids. CDR1 and CDR2 from the germline V gene are SNHLY and FYNNEI. V shed 7 bases, J shed 0 bases, and the junction held 10 bases outside the gene matches. The CDR3 sequence: CASTRGRGNMNTEAFF. The CDR3 bases are TGTGCCAGCACCAGGGGGCGCGGGAATATGAACACTGAAGCTTTCTTT.

The chain links TRBV4-2 to TRBJ2-1; maybe TRBD2 (5 bases). The CDR3 is 15 amino acids. Trimming cost V 1 base and J 1 base, with 8 bases left between them. In germline, CDR1 is LGHNA, CDR2 YNFKEQ. This CDR3 reads CASSQVSASYNEQFF. The DNA of the CDR3 is TGTGCCAGCAGCCAAGTTAGCGCATCCTACAATGAGCAGTTCTTC.

This clone was detected many times. The chain carries TRBV30 and TRBJ1-3; the match to TRBD1 covers 10 bases. Per the germline V gene, CDR1 is GTSNPN and CDR2 is SVGIG (reference sequence). The CDR3 covers 16 residues. Trimming at V came to 2 bases and at J to 4 bases, leaving 8 bases not matched to a gene. The CDR3 is CAWSRGQGIIGNTIYF. The CDR3 DNA follows: TGTGCCTGGAGTCGGGGACAGGGGATAATCGGAAACACCATATATTTT.

This chain joins TRBV9 and TRBJ2-5; 7 bases align to TRBD2. From germline, CDR1 is SGDLS and CDR2 YYNGEE. The CDR3 has 13 amino acids. Germline trimming cut 5 bases from V and 7 bases from J; bases unmatched to any gene: 8. The CDR3 here is CASRGTGEGTQYF. The CDR3 bases are TGTGCCAGCAGGGGGACTGGGGAGGGGACCCAGTACTTC.

The chain is built from TRBV27 and TRBJ2-5; D is undetermined. Germline assignment: CDR1 MNHEY and CDR2 SMNVEV (reference sequence). The CDR3 covers 13 residues. Trimming took off 2 bases at V and 6 bases at J, with 10 bases between the two ends. The CDR3 protein is CASSLDRFQTQYF. CDR3 coding DNA: TGTGCCAGCAGTTTAGACCGCTTTCAGACCCAGTACTTC.

The chain uses TRBV19 and TRBJ2-2, with D maybe TRBD1 (6 bases). From germline, CDR1 is LNHDA and CDR2 SQIVND (reference sequence). CDR3 length: 13 residues. Trimming removed 11 bases from V and 0 bases from J, with 10 bases in between. CDR3 nucleotides: TGTGCCCATAGGGACACGAACACCGGGGAGCTGTTTTTT. Protein product: CAHRDTNTGELFF.

The rearrangement joins TRBV11-3 to TRBJ2-1; D may be TRBD2 (5 bases). Trimming left V 5 bases short and J 0 bases short, with 11 bases between. The CDR3 covers 15 residues. Germline loops: CDR1 SGHNT, CDR2 YENEEA. Here the CDR3 DNA reads TGTGCCAGCAGCCATAGCGCGGACTCCTACAATGAGCAGTTCTTC. This sequence encodes CASSHSADSYNEQFF.

The CDR3, as DNA: TGTGCCAGCAGCCTACTCCTAGGCACCGGGGAGCTGTTTTTT. Its translation: CASSLLLGTGELFF. This chain uses TRBV27 with TRBJ2-2; D uncertain. Germline CDR1 is MNHEY and CDR2 is SMNVEV (reference sequence). V dropped 6 bases and J dropped 4 bases, with 12 bases sitting between them. This CDR3 is 14 amino acids long.

The chain recombines TRBV2 with TRBJ1-5, with D perhaps TRBD1 (6 bases). The CDR3 extends over 15 amino acids. Germline lookup yields CDR1 SNHLY and CDR2 FYNNEI. Trimming took 5 bases from V and 0 from J, leaving 11 bases between them. The CDR3 DNA reads TGTGCCAGCAGTCCCGGGACAAATAGCAATCAGCCCCAGCATTTT. It yields the protein CASSPGTNSNQPQHF.

The chain is built from TRBV28 and TRBJ2-3; 7 bases match TRBD1. Germline CDR1 MDHEN, CDR2 SYDVKM. The CDR3 has 16 residues. After removal of 10 bases from V and 6 bases from J, the junction contained 19 bases not matched to a gene. CDR3 sequence (DNA): TGTGCCATCACCACCGAGACAGGGTATCCGCACGATACGCAGTATTTT. This gives the protein CAITTETGYPHDTQYF.

This chain joins TRBV28 and TRBJ2-1; 7 positions match TRBD2. The CDR3 has 19 amino acids. Germline assignment: CDR1 MDHEN and CDR2 SYDVKM. Trimming at V came to 4 bases and at J to 3 bases, leaving 18 bases not matched to a gene. The CDR3 region is CASSSTSALSYRSYNEQFF. The DNA of the CDR3 is TGTGCCAGCAGTTCCACTAGCGCCTTGTCGTATCGGAGCTACAATGAGCAGTTCTTC.

This chain joins TRBV11-2 and TRBJ2-1; 9 nucleotides align to TRBD1. Germline lookup yields CDR1 SGHAT and CDR2 FQNNGV. The junction had 13 bases not matched to a gene; V was cut back by 8 bases and J by 5 bases. The CDR3 totals 16 residues. The CDR3 here is CASRVWGTGNDNEQFF. The CDR3 DNA is TGTGCCAGCCGCGTATGGGGGACAGGGAACGACAATGAGCAGTTCTTC.

The V gene is TRBV10-3, the J gene TRBJ1-2; D not certain. The germline V gene has CDR1 ENHRY and CDR2 SYGVKD. CDR3 length equals 13 residues. Trimming removed 0 bases at V and 6 bases at J, with 8 bases between. The CDR3 sequence: CAISESSRDGYTF. CDR3 coding DNA: TGTGCCATCAGTGAGTCTTCCCGCGATGGCTACACCTTC.

The chain links TRBV27 to TRBJ1-2, with D unclear. The ends were cut back, 3 bases at V and 0 bases at J, with 11 bases in the middle. The CDR3 length is 15 residues. Germline loops: CDR1 MNHEY, CDR2 SMNVEV (reference sequence). CDR3 sequence reads: CASSFGGGSNYGYTF. CDR3 DNA: TGTGCCAGCAGTTTCGGAGGAGGATCTAACTATGGCTACACCTTC.

The CDR3 DNA reads TGTGCCAGCAGCTTTGTCCGCGAACGGAGCGCAGATACGCAGTATTTT. Residues: CASSFVRERSADTQYF. This sequence joins TRBV7-9 and TRBJ2-3; D is uncertain. Trimming cost V 3 bases and J 4 bases, with 17 bases left between them. The germline V gene has CDR1 SEHNR and CDR2 FQNEAQ (reference sequence). This CDR3 contains 16 residues.

This clone was detected once. The same CDR3 is also encoded by other DNA sequences in this sample. The chain uses TRBV5-1 and TRBJ2-5; no clear D. This CDR3 has 13 residues. Trimming stripped 0 bases from V and 0 bases from J, with 3 bases between. Germline V gives CDR1 SGHRS, CDR2 YFSETQ. CDR3 region: CASSLGNQETQYF. CDR3 nucleotide sequence: TGCGCCAGCAGCTTGGGCAACCAAGAGACCCAGTACTTC.

CDR3 amino acids: CASSVGDRGYKETQYF. The CDR3 coding sequence is TGTGCCAGCAGCGTAGGAGACAGGGGGTATAAAGAGACCCAGTACTTC. The genes are TRBV9 and TRBJ2-5; 9 positions match TRBD1. Per the germline V gene, CDR1 is SGDLS and CDR2 is YYNGEE. The CDR3 totals 16 residues. Trimming cost V 0 bases and J 3 bases; bases outside gene matches: 6.

On this clone: Germline and junction disagree at one end, which may indicate a read error. Different DNA sequences within this sample yield the same CDR3. V and J are TRBV29-1 and TRBJ2-7, with TRBD1 identical over 8 bases. This CDR3 has 15 amino acids. Germline lookup yields CDR1 SQVTM and CDR2 ANQGSEA. In nucleotides, the CDR3 is TGCAGCGTTGCTGCGGAGGACAGGGCATATTACGAACAGTACTTC. Translating it yields CSVAAEDRAYYEQYF.

Concerning this clone: The sample holds other DNA sequences that translate to the same CDR3. J is TRBJ2-7 and V is TRBV5-6, with unresolved D. Looked up from germline, CDR1 is SGHDT and CDR2 is YYEEEE. The V gene lost 1 base and the J gene lost 4 bases, with 6 bases spanning the gap. The CDR3 spans 12 residues. As DNA, the CDR3 is TGTGCCAGCAGCTTGAGTAGTTACGAGCAGTACTTC. Amino acids: CASSLSSYEQYF.

The V gene is TRBV5-6, the J gene TRBJ1-5, with TRBD1 as a possible D gene (6 bases). The V gene's germline CDR1 is SGHDT and CDR2 YYEEEE. This CDR3 region has 18 residues. The ends were cut back, 0 bases at V and 0 bases at J, with 16 bases in the middle. The CDR3 is CASSLAGAGGYSNQPQHF. The DNA of the CDR3 is TGTGCCAGCAGCTTGGCCGGGGCGGGGGGCTATAGCAATCAGCCCCAGCATTTT.

This chain links TRBV7-6 with TRBJ1-1; TRBD1 matches at 7 bases. CDR1 SGHVS and CDR2 FNYEAQ come from the germline V gene. J gave up 4 bases and V 4 bases, and 3 bases lay outside the gene matches. This CDR3 contains 13 residues. The CDR3 reads CASSSRQGTEAFF. In DNA form, the CDR3 reads TGTGCCAGCAGCTCGCGACAGGGCACTGAAGCTTTCTTT.